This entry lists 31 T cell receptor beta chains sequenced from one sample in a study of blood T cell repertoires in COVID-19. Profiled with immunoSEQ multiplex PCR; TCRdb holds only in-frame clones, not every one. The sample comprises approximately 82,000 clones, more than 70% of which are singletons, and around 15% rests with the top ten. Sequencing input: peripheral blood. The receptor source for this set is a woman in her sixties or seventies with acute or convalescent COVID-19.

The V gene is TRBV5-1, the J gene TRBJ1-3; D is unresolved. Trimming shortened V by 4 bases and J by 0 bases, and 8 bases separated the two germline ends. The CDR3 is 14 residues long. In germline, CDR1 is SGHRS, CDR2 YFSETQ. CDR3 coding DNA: TGCGCCAGCAGCGAGGTTAGCTCTGGAAACACCATATATTTT. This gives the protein CASSEVSSGNTIYF.

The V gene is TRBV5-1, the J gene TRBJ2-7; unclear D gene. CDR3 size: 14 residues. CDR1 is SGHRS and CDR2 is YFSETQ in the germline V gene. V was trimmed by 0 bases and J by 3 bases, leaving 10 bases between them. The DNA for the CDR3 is TGCGCCAGCAGCTTGGCCCCTCCCAGCTACGAGCAGTACTTC. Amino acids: CASSLAPPSYEQYF.

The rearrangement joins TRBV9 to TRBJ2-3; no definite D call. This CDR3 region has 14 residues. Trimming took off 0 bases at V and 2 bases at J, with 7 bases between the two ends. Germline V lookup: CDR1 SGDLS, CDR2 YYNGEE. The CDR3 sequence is CASSVAQFTDTQYF. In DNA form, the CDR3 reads TGTGCCAGCAGCGTAGCCCAGTTCACAGATACGCAGTATTTT.

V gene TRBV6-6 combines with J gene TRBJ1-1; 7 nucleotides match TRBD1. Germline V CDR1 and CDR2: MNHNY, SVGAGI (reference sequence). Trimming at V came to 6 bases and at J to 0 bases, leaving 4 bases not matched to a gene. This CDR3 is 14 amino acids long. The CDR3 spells CASSTQGLNTEAFF. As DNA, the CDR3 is TGTGCCAGCAGCACACAGGGGTTGAACACTGAAGCTTTCTTT.

Here the CDR3 DNA reads TGTGCCAGCAGATACCCCCCACTAGCGGGACTTCATGAGCAGTTCTTC. It specifies CASRYPPLAGLHEQFF. The chain employs TRBV12-1 and TRBJ2-1; TRBD2, the table's D call, lacks a check against the DNA. TRBV12-1 is reported as a pseudogene. The CDR3 sequence is 16 residues long.

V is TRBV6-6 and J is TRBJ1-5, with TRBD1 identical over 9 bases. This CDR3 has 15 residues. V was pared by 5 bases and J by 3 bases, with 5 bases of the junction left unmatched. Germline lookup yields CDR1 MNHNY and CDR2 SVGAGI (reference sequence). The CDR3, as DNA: TGTGCCAGCAGTAACACAGGGGGCCACAATCAGCCCCAGCATTTT. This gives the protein CASSNTGGHNQPQHF.

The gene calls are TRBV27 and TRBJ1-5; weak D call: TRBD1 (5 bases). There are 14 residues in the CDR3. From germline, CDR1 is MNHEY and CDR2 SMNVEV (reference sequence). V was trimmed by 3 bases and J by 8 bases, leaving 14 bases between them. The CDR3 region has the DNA TGTGCCAGCAGTTTGAGAACACAGGCAGAGCCCCAGCATTTT. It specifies CASSLRTQAEPQHF.

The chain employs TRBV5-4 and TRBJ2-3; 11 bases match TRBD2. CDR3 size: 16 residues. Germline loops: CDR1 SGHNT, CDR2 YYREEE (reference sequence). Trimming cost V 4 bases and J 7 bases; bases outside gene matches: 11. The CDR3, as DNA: TGTGCCAGCAGCCGCGGAGGTAGCGGGGGGGCGTATACGCAGTATTTT. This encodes CASSRGGSGGAYTQYF. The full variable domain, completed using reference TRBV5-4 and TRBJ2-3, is ETGVTQSPTHLIKTRGQQVTLRCSSQSGHNTVSWYQQALGQGPQFIFQYYREEENGRGNFPPRFSGLQFPNYSSELNVNALELDDSALYLCASSRGGSGGAYTQYFGPGTRLTVL.

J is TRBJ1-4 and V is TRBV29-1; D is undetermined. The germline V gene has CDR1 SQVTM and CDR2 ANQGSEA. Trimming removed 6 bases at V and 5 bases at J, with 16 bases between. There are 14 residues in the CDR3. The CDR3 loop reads CSVAGRGPNEKLFF. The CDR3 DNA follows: TGCAGCGTCGCTGGACGGGGTCCAAATGAAAAACTGTTTTTT.

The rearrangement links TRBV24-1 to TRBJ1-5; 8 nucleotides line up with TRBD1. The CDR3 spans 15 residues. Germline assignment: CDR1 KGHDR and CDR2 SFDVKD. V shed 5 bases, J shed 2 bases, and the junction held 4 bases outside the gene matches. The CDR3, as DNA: TGTGCCACCAGTGCCCAGACAGGGGGCAATCAGCCCCAGCATTTT. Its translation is CATSAQTGGNQPQHF.

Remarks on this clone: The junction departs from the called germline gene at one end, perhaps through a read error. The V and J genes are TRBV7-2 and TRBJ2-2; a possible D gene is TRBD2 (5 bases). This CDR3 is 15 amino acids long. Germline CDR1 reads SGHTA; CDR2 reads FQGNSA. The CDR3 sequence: CASSSTIPNTRELFF. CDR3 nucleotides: TGTGCCAGCAGCTCGACTATCCCGAACACCCGGGAGCTGTTTTTT. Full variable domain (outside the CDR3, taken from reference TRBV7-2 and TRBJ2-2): GAGVSQSPSNKVTEKGKDVELRCDPISGHTALYWYRQSLGQGLEFLIYFQGNSAPDKSGLPSDRFSAERTGGSVSTLTIQRTQQEDSAVYLCASSSTIPNTRELFFGEGSRLTVL.

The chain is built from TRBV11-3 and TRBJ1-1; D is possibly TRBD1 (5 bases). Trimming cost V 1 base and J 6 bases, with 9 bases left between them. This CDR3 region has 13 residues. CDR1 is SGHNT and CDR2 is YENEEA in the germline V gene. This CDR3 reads CASSLGRVAEAFF. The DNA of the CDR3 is TGTGCCAGCAGCTTAGGCAGGGTAGCTGAAGCTTTCTTT.

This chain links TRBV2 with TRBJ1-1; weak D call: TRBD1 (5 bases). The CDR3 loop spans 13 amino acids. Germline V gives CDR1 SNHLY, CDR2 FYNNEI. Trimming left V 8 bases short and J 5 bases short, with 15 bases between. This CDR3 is CASGGGERTEAFF. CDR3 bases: TGTGCCAGCGGGGGAGGGGAAAGGACTGAAGCTTTCTTT.

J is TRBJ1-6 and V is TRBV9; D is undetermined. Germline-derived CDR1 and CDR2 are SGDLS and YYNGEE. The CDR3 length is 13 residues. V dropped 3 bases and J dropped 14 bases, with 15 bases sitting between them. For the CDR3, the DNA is TGTGCCAGCAGCGAGAAACAGAGTTCCACCCTCCACTTT. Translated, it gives CASSEKQSSTLHF.

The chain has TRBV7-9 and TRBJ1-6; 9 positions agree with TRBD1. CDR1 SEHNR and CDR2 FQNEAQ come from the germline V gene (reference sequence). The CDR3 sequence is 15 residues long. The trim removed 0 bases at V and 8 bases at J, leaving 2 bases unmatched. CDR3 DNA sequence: TGTGCCAGCAGCTTAGCGGGGACAGGGTATTCACCCCTCCACTTT. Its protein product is CASSLAGTGYSPLHF.

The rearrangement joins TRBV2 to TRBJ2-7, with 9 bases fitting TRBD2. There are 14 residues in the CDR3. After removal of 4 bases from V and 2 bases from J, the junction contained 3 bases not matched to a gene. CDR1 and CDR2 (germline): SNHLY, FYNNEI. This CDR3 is CASSGLAGTYEQYF. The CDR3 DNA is TGTGCCAGCAGTGGCCTAGCGGGGACCTACGAGCAGTACTTC.

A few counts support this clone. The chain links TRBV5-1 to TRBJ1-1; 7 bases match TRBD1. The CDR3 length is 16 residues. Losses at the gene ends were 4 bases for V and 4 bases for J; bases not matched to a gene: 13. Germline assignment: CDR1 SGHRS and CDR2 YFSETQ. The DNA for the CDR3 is TGCGCCAGCAGCCCCCAGGGGGTTCCCACAGGCACTGAAGCTTTCTTT. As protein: CASSPQGVPTGTEAFF.

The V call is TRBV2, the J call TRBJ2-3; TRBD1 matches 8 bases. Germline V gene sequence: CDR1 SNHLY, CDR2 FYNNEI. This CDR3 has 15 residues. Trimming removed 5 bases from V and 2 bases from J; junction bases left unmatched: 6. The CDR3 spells CASSPQGATTDTQYF. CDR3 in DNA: TGTGCCAGCAGTCCTCAGGGGGCCACCACAGATACGCAGTATTTT.

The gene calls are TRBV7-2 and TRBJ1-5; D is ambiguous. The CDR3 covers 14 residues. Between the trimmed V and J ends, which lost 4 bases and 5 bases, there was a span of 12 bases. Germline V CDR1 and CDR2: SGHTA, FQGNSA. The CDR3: CASSSRQPYQPQHF. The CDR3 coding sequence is TGTGCCAGCAGCTCCCGACAACCTTATCAGCCCCAGCATTTT.

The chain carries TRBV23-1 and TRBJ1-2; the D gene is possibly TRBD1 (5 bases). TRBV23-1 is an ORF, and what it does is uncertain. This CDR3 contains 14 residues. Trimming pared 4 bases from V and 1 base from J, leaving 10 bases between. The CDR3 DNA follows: TGCGCCAGCAGTCCCCTCGACAGTAACTATGGCTACACCTTC. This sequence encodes CASSPLDSNYGYTF.

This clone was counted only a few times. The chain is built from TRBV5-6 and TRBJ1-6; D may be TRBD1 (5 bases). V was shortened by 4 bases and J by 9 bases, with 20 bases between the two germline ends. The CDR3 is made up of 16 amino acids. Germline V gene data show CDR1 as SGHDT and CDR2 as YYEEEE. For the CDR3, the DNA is TGTGCCAGCAGCCTTCGACAGACCTCGTGGACTTCACCCCTCCACTTT. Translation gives CASSLRQTSWTSPLHF.

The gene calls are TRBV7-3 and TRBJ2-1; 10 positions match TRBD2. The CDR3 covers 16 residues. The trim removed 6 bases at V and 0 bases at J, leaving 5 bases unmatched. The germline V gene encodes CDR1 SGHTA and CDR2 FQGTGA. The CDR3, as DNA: TGTGCCAGCAGTCTTACTAGCGGGGCCTCCTACAATGAGCAGTTCTTC. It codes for CASSLTSGASYNEQFF.

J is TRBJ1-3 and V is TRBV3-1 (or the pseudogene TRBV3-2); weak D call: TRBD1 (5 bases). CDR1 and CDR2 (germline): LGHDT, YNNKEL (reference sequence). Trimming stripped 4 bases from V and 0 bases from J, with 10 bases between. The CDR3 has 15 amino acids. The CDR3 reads CASSRRQTSGNTIYF. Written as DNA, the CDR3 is TGTGCCAGCAGCCGAAGACAGACCTCTGGAAACACCATATATTTT.

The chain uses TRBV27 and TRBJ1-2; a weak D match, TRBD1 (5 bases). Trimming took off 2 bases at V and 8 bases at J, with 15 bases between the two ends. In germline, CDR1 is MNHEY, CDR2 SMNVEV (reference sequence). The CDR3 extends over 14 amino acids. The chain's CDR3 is CASSLLGGEGGYTF. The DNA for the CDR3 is TGTGCCAGCAGTTTACTCGGGGGTGAGGGCGGCTACACCTTC.

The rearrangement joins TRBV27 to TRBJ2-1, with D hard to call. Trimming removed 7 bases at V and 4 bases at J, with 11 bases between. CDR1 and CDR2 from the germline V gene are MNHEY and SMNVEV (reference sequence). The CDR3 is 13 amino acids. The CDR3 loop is CASTRPPYNEQFF. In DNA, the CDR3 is TGTGCCAGCACGAGGCCACCGTACAATGAGCAGTTCTTC.

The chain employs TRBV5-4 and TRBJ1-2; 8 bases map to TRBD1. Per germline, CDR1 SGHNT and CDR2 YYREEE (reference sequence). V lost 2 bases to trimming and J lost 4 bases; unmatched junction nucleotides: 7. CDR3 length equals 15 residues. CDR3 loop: CASSLRTGSLYGYTF. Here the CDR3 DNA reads TGTGCCAGCAGCTTAAGGACAGGGTCCCTCTATGGCTACACCTTC.

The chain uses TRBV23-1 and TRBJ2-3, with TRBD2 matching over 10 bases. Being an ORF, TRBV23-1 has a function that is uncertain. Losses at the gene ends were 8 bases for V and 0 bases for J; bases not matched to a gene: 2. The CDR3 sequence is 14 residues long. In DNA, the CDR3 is TGCGCCAGCGAGCGGGGGGGTAGCACAGATACGCAGTATTTT. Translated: CASERGGSTDTQYF.

In DNA, the CDR3 is TGTGCCAGCAGCCACCAATCGGAGGGCTATGGCTACACCTTC. This gives the protein CASSHQSEGYGYTF. The genes are TRBV6-5 and TRBJ1-2; unclear D gene. The CDR3 covers 14 residues. Germline V lookup: CDR1 MNHEY, CDR2 SVGAGI. The germline V and J ends were trimmed by 6 bases and 4 bases, with 15 bases remaining between them.

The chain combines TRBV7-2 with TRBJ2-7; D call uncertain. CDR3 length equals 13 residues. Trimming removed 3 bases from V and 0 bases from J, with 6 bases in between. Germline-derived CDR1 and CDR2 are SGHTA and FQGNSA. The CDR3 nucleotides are TGTGCCAGCAGCTTTCGGGTCTCCTACGAGCAGTACTTC. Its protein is CASSFRVSYEQYF.

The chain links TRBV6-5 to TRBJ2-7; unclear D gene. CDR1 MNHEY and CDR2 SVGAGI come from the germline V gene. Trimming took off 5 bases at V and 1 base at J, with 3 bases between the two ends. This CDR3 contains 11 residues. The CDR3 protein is CASSRSYEQYF. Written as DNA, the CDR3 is TGTGCCAGCAGTCGGTCCTACGAGCAGTACTTC.

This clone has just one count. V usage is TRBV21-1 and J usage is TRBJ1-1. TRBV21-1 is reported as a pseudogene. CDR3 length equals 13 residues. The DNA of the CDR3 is TGTGCCAGCAGGGACTCTTTGAACACTGAAGCTTTCTTT. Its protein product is CASRDSLNTEAFF.